Shown below are 27 T cell receptor beta chains from a single sample sequenced in a study of blood T cell repertoires in COVID-19. Only in-frame clones appear in the TCRdb table, and some are missing; sequencing was by immunoSEQ multiplex PCR. The repertoire includes around 250,000 clones, 80% to 90% of them detected once, and 1.5% to 2% sits in the top ten. Material for sequencing was PBMCs or T cells enriched from blood (not recorded which). These receptors originate from a woman in her fifties or sixties who had recovered from COVID-19.

This sequence joins TRBV30 and TRBJ2-7; D not certain. This CDR3 comprises 11 residues. The germline V gene encodes CDR1 GTSNPN and CDR2 SVGIG (reference sequence). V was cut by 4 bases and J by 1 base, with 5 bases left in between. The CDR3 region is CAWTTSYEQYF. DNA of the CDR3: TGTGCCTGGACTACGTCCTACGAGCAGTACTTC.

This clone was seen only once. This sequence joins TRBV4-1 and TRBJ1-4; D gene uncertain. V lost 4 bases and J lost 7, with 16 bases in between. The CDR3 spans 15 residues. Germline loops: CDR1 MGHRA, CDR2 YSYEKL. CDR3 sequence (DNA): TGCGCCAGCAGCCCAAATGGGCATGCGATTGAAAAACTGTTTTTT. This encodes CASSPNGHAIEKLFF.

This clone was detected only a few times. This rearrangement joins TRBV15 to TRBJ2-1; D gene ambiguous. Germline CDR1 is LNHNV and CDR2 is YYDKDF (reference sequence). V was trimmed by 0 bases and J by 12 bases, leaving 9 bases between them. The CDR3 spans 12 residues. The CDR3 coding sequence is TGTGCCACCAGCAGAGAAGGCGGCGGGCAGTTCTTC. This codes for CATSREGGGQFF.

This clone was seen only a few times. The chain links TRBV25-1 to TRBJ1-5, with D maybe TRBD1 (5 bases). Germline lookup yields CDR1 MGHDK and CDR2 SYGVNS. V lost 3 bases, J lost 4 bases, and 7 bases lay in between. CDR3 length: 13 amino acids. This chain's CDR3 is CASSEQGNQPQHF. CDR3 DNA sequence: TGTGCCAGCAGTGAGCAGGGAAATCAGCCCCAGCATTTT. The full variable domain, in which reference TRBV25-1 and TRBJ1-5 provide the parts outside the CDR3, is EADIYQTPRYLVIGTGKKITLECSQTMGHDKMYWYQQDPGMELHLIHYSYGVNSTEKGDLSSESTVSRIRTEHFPLTLESARPSHTSQYLCASSEQGNQPQHFGDGTRLSIL.

The CDR3 region is CASSQLATTYEQYF. The CDR3 DNA reads as TGTGCCAGCAGCCAACTCGCGACTACCTACGAGCAGTACTTC. This chain joins TRBV3-1 (or the pseudogene TRBV3-2) and TRBJ2-7, with D maybe TRBD2 (5 bases). The length of the CDR3 is 14 residues. The germline V gene has CDR1 LGHDT and CDR2 YNNKEL (reference sequence). The ends were cut back, 2 bases at V and 2 bases at J, with 10 bases in the middle.

The chain links TRBV5-1 to TRBJ2-5; the match to TRBD2 covers 9 bases. The V and J ends lost 0 bases and 5 bases, in that order; junction bases with no gene match: 5. CDR3 length: 15 amino acids. Germline CDR1 SGHRS, CDR2 YFSETQ. The CDR3 bases are TGCGCCAGCAGCTTGGTTAGCGGGAGAGCGGAGACCCAGTACTTC. It codes for CASSLVSGRAETQYF.

This CDR3 reads CAWTPPEKSSYNEQFF. In DNA form, the CDR3 reads TGTGCCTGGACCCCCCCCGAAAAGAGCTCCTACAATGAGCAGTTCTTC. V usage is TRBV30 and J usage is TRBJ2-1; D ambiguous. The CDR3 has 16 residues. The V gene lost 4 bases and the J gene lost 0 bases, with 16 bases spanning the gap. From germline, CDR1 is GTSNPN and CDR2 SVGIG (reference sequence).

This sequence joins TRBV4-1 and TRBJ2-1; 7 bases align to TRBD1. CDR3 length equals 15 residues. Germline V gene lookup returns CDR1 MGHRA and CDR2 YSYEKL. The V gene end was trimmed by 4 bases and the J gene end by 3 bases; junction bases not matched to a gene: 6. The chain's CDR3 is CASSLDRVGYNEQFF. The CDR3, as DNA: TGCGCCAGCAGCCTCGACAGGGTGGGCTACAATGAGCAGTTCTTC.

The chain employs TRBV7-2 and TRBJ2-1; possible D gene TRBD2, 7 bases. V shed 2 bases and J shed 7 bases, with 15 bases lying between them. Germline-derived CDR1 and CDR2 are SGHTA and FQGNSA. CDR3 length equals 15 residues. For the CDR3, the DNA is TGTGCCAGCAGCTTACTTCGGGGGGCGGGGAATGAGCAGTTCTTC. As protein: CASSLLRGAGNEQFF.

The V and J genes are TRBV18 and TRBJ2-1; 7 nucleotides line up with TRBD2. Trimming removed 2 bases from V and 4 bases from J; junction bases left unmatched: 5. Per germline, CDR1 KGHSH and CDR2 LQKENI. This CDR3 spans 15 amino acids. The CDR3 region is CASSPMASGYNEQFF. The CDR3 bases are TGTGCCAGCTCACCAATGGCTAGCGGATACAATGAGCAGTTCTTC.

The chain joins TRBV11-3 to TRBJ1-5; maybe TRBD1 (5 bases). V lost 1 base and J 3 bases, leaving 16 bases between the germline ends. Germline V gene sequence: CDR1 SGHNT, CDR2 YENEEA. The CDR3 runs to 17 residues. This CDR3 is CASSLVRGMIANQPQHF. CDR3 coding DNA: TGTGCCAGCAGCTTAGTGCGGGGCATGATCGCCAATCAGCCCCAGCATTTT.

The chain combines TRBV5-1 with TRBJ1-1, with D perhaps matching TRBD1 (6 bases). Germline CDR1 and CDR2: SGHRS and YFSETQ. The CDR3 length is 13 residues. Trimming removed 3 bases from V and 4 bases from J, with 10 bases in between. This CDR3 is CASSSTGSTEAFF. CDR3 DNA sequence: TGCGCCAGCAGCTCGACAGGTTCCACTGAAGCTTTCTTT.

On this clone: The DNA is omitted, as the CDR3 cannot be located on it reliably, and the CDR3 follows TCRdb's listing. The chain employs TRBV19 and TRBJ2-3; the table's D call, TRBD2, was not checked against the DNA. The CDR3 spans 14 residues, counting both ends. CDR1 and CDR2 from the germline V gene are LNHDA and SQIVND (reference sequence). The CDR3 loop reads CASTSGVGADTQYF.

The V and J genes are TRBV7-9 and TRBJ1-4; D unclear. CDR1 SEHNR and CDR2 FQNEAQ come from the germline V gene (reference sequence). V lost 2 bases, J lost 3 bases, and 13 bases lay in between. The CDR3 is made up of 16 amino acids. The CDR3 DNA reads TGTGCCAGCAGCTTACAGTCACCCGGGGCTAATGAAAAACTGTTTTTT. Its protein product is CASSLQSPGANEKLFF. The variable domain in full, completed from reference TRBV7-9 and TRBJ1-4, reads DTGVSQNPRHKITKRGQNVTFRCDPISEHNRLYWYRQTLGQGPEFLTYFQNEAQLEKSRLLSDRFSAERPKGSFSTLEIQRTEQGDSAMYLCASSLQSPGANEKLFFGSGTQLSVL.

The CDR3 sequence: CASSQGGNQPQHF. CDR3 DNA: TGTGCCAGCTCGCAAGGGGGCAATCAGCCCCAGCATTTT. The rearrangement joins TRBV18 to TRBJ1-5; a possible D gene is TRBD1 (5 bases). CDR3 length equals 13 residues. Looked up from germline, CDR1 is KGHSH and CDR2 is LQKENI. The V and J ends lost 6 bases and 2 bases respectively, with 8 bases between them.

The chain recombines TRBV18 with TRBJ1-2, with a possible D match to TRBD1 (5 bases). Germline V CDR1 and CDR2: KGHSH, LQKENI. Trimming stripped 3 bases from V and 8 bases from J, with 13 bases between. The CDR3 loop spans 13 amino acids. The CDR3 DNA reads TGTGCCAGCTCACCCCGACGGGGGGAAGGCTACACCTTC. Amino acid sequence: CASSPRRGEGYTF.

The chain is built from TRBV29-1 and TRBJ2-7; TRBD2 aligns across 7 bases. The CDR3 runs 12 residues. From germline, CDR1 is SQVTM and CDR2 ANQGSEA. Trimming cost V 3 bases and J 2 bases; bases outside gene matches: 1. The DNA for the CDR3 is TGCAGCGTTGACAGCGGGGCCTACGAGCAGTACTTC. It specifies CSVDSGAYEQYF.

This clone has a handful of counts. The chain links TRBV5-4 to TRBJ2-1, with 11 bases aligning to TRBD2. CDR1 and CDR2 from the germline V gene are SGHNT and YYREEE (reference sequence). The CDR3 consists of 19 residues. The J segment lost 1 base and the V segment lost 2 bases, leaving 11 bases of the junction unmatched. In DNA, the CDR3 is TGTGCCAGCAGCTTTAGCGGGAGGGCCCCATTTACATCCTACAATGAGCAGTTCTTC. It codes for CASSFSGRAPFTSYNEQFF.

V usage is TRBV11-3 and J usage is TRBJ2-7, with 7 bases aligning to TRBD2. Trimming cost V 1 base and J 5 bases; bases outside gene matches: 2. The CDR3 covers 13 residues. Looked up from germline, CDR1 is SGHNT and CDR2 is YENEEA. The CDR3 DNA sequence: TGTGCCAGCAGCTTAGCAGCGGGAAACGAGCAGTACTTC. This encodes CASSLAAGNEQYF.

V and J are TRBV4-2 and TRBJ2-1; perhaps TRBD1 as D (5 bases). V lost 0 bases and J 5 bases, leaving 8 bases between the germline ends. CDR3 size: 14 residues. Germline CDR1 LGHNA, CDR2 YNFKEQ. The CDR3 bases are TGTGCCAGCAGCCAAGAGGTGGGGCACAATGAGCAGTTCTTC. Protein product: CASSQEVGHNEQFF.

This chain connects TRBV19 to TRBJ1-5; tentative D call: TRBD1 (6 bases). This CDR3 is built from 16 residues. V was shortened by 3 bases and J by 8 bases, with 20 bases between the two germline ends. Per the germline V gene, CDR1 is LNHDA and CDR2 is SQIVND (reference sequence). The CDR3 spells CASSIGWPGRGEPQHF. The CDR3 DNA reads TGTGCCAGTAGTATCGGGTGGCCAGGGAGGGGGGAGCCCCAGCATTTT.

The chain couples TRBV5-1 to TRBJ2-3; the D gene is possibly TRBD1 (5 bases). V was cut by 0 bases and J by 0 bases, with 8 bases left in between. The CDR3 spans 15 residues. Germline lookup yields CDR1 SGHRS and CDR2 YFSETQ. CDR3 DNA: TGCGCCAGCAGCTTGGGGACAATTAGCACAGATACGCAGTATTTT. Protein product: CASSLGTISTDTQYF.

This clone was seen only a few times. A junction end diverges from the germline sequence, so it may reflect a read error. The V call is TRBV5-6, the J call TRBJ1-1; unclear D gene. CDR1 is SGHDT and CDR2 is YYEEEE in the germline V gene. CDR3 length equals 15 residues. The CDR3 DNA reads TGTGCCAGCAGCTTGGCCCGCAGAGAGAACAGTGAAGCTTTCTTT. This encodes CASSLARRENSEAFF. Combining the CDR3 with reference TRBV5-6 and TRBJ1-1 gives the whole variable domain DAGVTQSPTHLIKTRGQQVTLRCSPKSGHDTVSWYQQALGQGPQFIFQYYEEEERQRGNFPDRFSGHQFPNYSSELNVNALLLGDSALYLCASSLARRENSEAFFGQGTRLTVV.

V and J are TRBV7-9 and TRBJ1-5; no reliable D call. This CDR3 spans 13 amino acids. The V gene's germline CDR1 is SEHNR and CDR2 FQNEAQ (reference sequence). Trimming took 5 bases from V and 4 from J, leaving 9 bases between them. The CDR3 region has the DNA TGTGCCAGCAGCGATGGGCTGAATCAGCCCCAGCATTTT. Encoded protein: CASSDGLNQPQHF.

V and J are TRBV11-3 and TRBJ1-4, with 9 nucleotides matching TRBD1. Germline values: CDR1 SGHNT, CDR2 YENEEA. Losses at the gene ends were 0 bases for V and 4 bases for J; bases not matched to a gene: 12. This CDR3 contains 19 residues. This CDR3 reads CASSLDRGQGLRGNEKLFF. The DNA for the CDR3 is TGTGCCAGCAGCTTAGATCGCGGACAGGGGTTAAGGGGTAATGAAAAACTGTTTTTT.

This rearrangement joins TRBV5-1 to TRBJ1-2, with a tentative D call TRBD1 (5 bases). The CDR3 extends over 12 amino acids. Germline V lookup: CDR1 SGHRS, CDR2 YFSETQ. V shed 2 bases and J shed 6 bases, with 8 bases lying between them. The CDR3 DNA is TGCGCCAGCAGCTTTCCGGGGGATGGCTACACCTTC. Amino acid sequence: CASSFPGDGYTF.

The chain links TRBV3-1 (or the pseudogene TRBV3-2) to TRBJ2-7, with 15 positions matching TRBD2. After removal of 5 bases from V and 5 bases from J, the junction contained 7 bases not matched to a gene. CDR3 length: 16 residues. Germline CDR1 reads LGHDT; CDR2 reads YNNKEL (reference sequence). The DNA for the CDR3 is TGTGCCAGCAGCTTACGGACTAGCGGGAGGGCTCACGAGCAGTACTTC. Its translation is CASSLRTSGRAHEQYF.